This T cell receptor (beta chain) was sequenced in a study of cytomegalovirus exposure and HLA in healthy donors. Study-level results: Presence/absence analyses rested on an assumption that sequencing depth was roughly uniform across donors. Immune exposure was documented only through CMV serostatus. Several V segments, TRBV6-2 and TRBV6-3 among them, could not be told apart and were dropped.

Notes on this clone: The antigen remains unidentified.

J gave up 7 bases and V 7 bases, and 9 bases lay outside the gene matches. Germline V lookup: CDR1 SGHDT, CDR2 YYEEEE. The CDR3 totals 14 residues. Sampled while nominally healthy, donors likely had unrecorded immune exposures. The primer mix had 60 Vbeta and 13 Jbeta primers. Repertoires were generated with immunoSEQ multiplex PCR, while TCRdb's copy carries only in-frame clones and drops some. The repertoire consists of about 150,000 clones, with around 82% occurring once and the leading ten covering 5.5% to 8.5%. This chain links TRBV5-6 with TRBJ2-3, with 10 bases that match TRBD1. The sequenced sample was PBMCs. This TCR was sampled from a woman in her forties or fifties in good health and CMV-seropositive. The CDR3 DNA sequence: TGTGCCAGCTCCGGGACAGGGGTTGTAAATACGCAGTATTTT. Translation gives CASSGTGVVNTQYF.